One and the same sample provided the 16 T cell receptor beta chains below, sequenced in a study of T cell changes during pregnancy in multiple sclerosis. The assay was immunoSEQ multiplex PCR, and TCRdb's table has in-frame clones only and misses some. Here the sample spans 70,000 to 85,000 clones, around 92% being singletons. The sample was peripheral blood, taken before pregnancy. The origin of the receptors is a female donor with multiple sclerosis, enrolled in a pregnancy study.

CDR3: CASSLFLEQYF. CDR3 coding DNA: TGTGCCAGCAGTTTGTTCCTCGAGCAGTACTTC. The J gene is TRBJ2-7, the V gene TRBV28; D is ambiguous. Trimming removed 3 bases at V and 6 bases at J, with 6 bases between. The V gene's germline CDR1 is MDHEN and CDR2 SYDVKM. The length of the CDR3 is 11 residues. Together with reference TRBV28 and TRBJ2-7, the CDR3 gives the full variable domain: DVKVTQSSRYLVKRTGEKVFLECVQDMDHENMFWYRQDPGLGLRLIYFSYDVKMKEKGDIPEGYSVSREKKERFSLILESASTNQTSMYLCASSLFLEQYFGPGTRLTVT.

This clone appeared a single time. The CDR3 DNA follows: TGCGCCAGCAGCTTGGGTCGTAGCGGGAGGTTAGCTAATGAGCAGTTCTTC. As protein: CASSLGRSGRLANEQFF. J is TRBJ2-1 and V is TRBV5-1, with TRBD2 matching 10 bases. J gave up 7 bases and V 0 bases, and 10 bases lay outside the gene matches. CDR3 length equals 17 residues. Germline V lookup: CDR1 SGHRS, CDR2 YFSETQ.

The chain employs TRBV28 and TRBJ2-3; D might be TRBD2 (6 bases). V gave up 5 bases and J gave up 0 bases, with 27 bases separating them. The CDR3 has 20 residues. CDR1 and CDR2 from the germline V gene are MDHEN and SYDVKM. The CDR3 bases are TGTGCCAGCAGTACGCGATTCCCAAGCGGGCTCAGCCTTAGCACAGATACGCAGTATTTT. Protein: CASSTRFPSGLSLSTDTQYF.

The rearrangement links TRBV15 to TRBJ2-7; 7 bases map to TRBD2. Per germline, CDR1 LNHNV and CDR2 YYDKDF (reference sequence). The J segment lost 3 bases and the V segment lost 5 bases, leaving 7 bases of the junction unmatched. The length of the CDR3 is 14 residues. The CDR3 DNA sequence: TGTGCCACCAGCTCGGGCGGGAGTAACTACGAGCAGTACTTC. Its translation is CATSSGGSNYEQYF.

V and J are TRBV5-6 and TRBJ2-7; TRBD1 matches at 7 bases. V lost 3 bases to trimming and J lost 3 bases; unmatched junction nucleotides: 12. Germline V gene data show CDR1 as SGHDT and CDR2 as YYEEEE. The CDR3 runs 16 residues. CDR3 coding DNA: TGTGCCAGCAGCTATAGGTCCGGGACAGCGAGCTACGAGCAGTACTTC. It yields the protein CASSYRSGTASYEQYF.

The rearrangement uses TRBV5-1 and TRBJ2-7, with 10 bases fitting TRBD1. The CDR3 contains 19 residues. J lost 5 bases, V lost 5 bases, and 22 bases had no gene match. Germline lookup yields CDR1 SGHRS and CDR2 YFSETQ. The CDR3 reads CASRGYPGQGRTKSDEQYF. In nucleotides, the CDR3 is TGCGCCAGCAGAGGGTACCCGGGACAGGGGCGGACTAAATCCGACGAGCAGTACTTC.

V is TRBV7-8 and J is TRBJ2-7, with 7 bases lining up with TRBD2. The CDR3 covers 17 residues. Germline V gives CDR1 SGHVS, CDR2 FQNEAQ. J gave up 0 bases and V 5 bases, and 13 bases lay outside the gene matches. CDR3 amino acids: CASSLPGEGGSSYEQYF. The CDR3 DNA sequence: TGTGCCAGCAGCCTCCCGGGGGAAGGCGGGAGCTCCTACGAGCAGTACTTC.

This chain uses TRBV27 with TRBJ2-1; D might be TRBD2 (6 bases). Trimming took 0 bases from V and 4 from J, leaving 10 bases between them. The germline V gene encodes CDR1 MNHEY and CDR2 SMNVEV (reference sequence). This CDR3 region has 15 residues. The CDR3, as DNA: TGTGCCAGCAGTTTATCTGTGACTAGATACAATGAGCAGTTCTTC. Its translation is CASSLSVTRYNEQFF.

J is TRBJ2-7 and V is TRBV27; 9 nucleotides line up with TRBD1. Germline trimming cut 8 bases from V and 3 bases from J; bases unmatched to any gene: 5. CDR1 and CDR2 from the germline V gene are MNHEY and SMNVEV (reference sequence). This CDR3 has 13 amino acids. The CDR3 loop reads CASGTGSGYEQYF. The CDR3 DNA reads TGTGCCAGCGGGACAGGGAGTGGCTACGAGCAGTACTTC.

The CDR3, as DNA: TGTGCCAGCAGTGAACTGGCGATGGCGGGTAACACTGAAGCTTTCTTT. Protein sequence: CASSELAMAGNTEAFF. The V and J genes are TRBV6-1 and TRBJ1-1; the D is unclear. Per germline, CDR1 MNHNS and CDR2 SASEGT. V dropped 2 bases and J dropped 2 bases, with 15 bases sitting between them. The CDR3 totals 16 residues.

The chain combines TRBV7-9 with TRBJ2-2, with D tentatively TRBD1 (6 bases). Germline V gene data show CDR1 as SEHNR and CDR2 as FQNEAQ (reference sequence). The length of the CDR3 is 17 residues. V was pared by 4 bases and J by 7 bases, with 22 bases between. CDR3 nucleotide sequence: TGTGCCAGCAGCTCGCCCCTAGGTCAGGGGCTGGGCGGGGAGCTGTTTTTT. As protein: CASSSPLGQGLGGELFF.

The J gene is TRBJ2-1, the V gene TRBV5-1; D gene ambiguous. V was shortened by 0 bases and J by 9 bases, with 10 bases between the two germline ends. CDR1 and CDR2 from the germline V gene are SGHRS and YFSETQ. The CDR3 has 13 amino acids. This CDR3 is CASSLEQFTEQFF. In DNA form, the CDR3 reads TGCGCCAGCAGCTTGGAACAATTCACTGAGCAGTTCTTC. Full variable domain (rest looked up from reference TRBV5-1 and TRBJ2-1): KAGVTQTPRYLIKTRGQQVTLSCSPISGHRSVSWYQQTPGQGLQFLFEYFSETQRNKGNFPGRFSGRQFSNSRSEMNVSTLELGDSALYLCASSLEQFTEQFFGPGTRLTVL.

The chain has TRBV11-2 and TRBJ1-1; TRBD1 aligns across 9 bases. The V and J ends lost 3 bases and 7 bases, in that order; junction bases with no gene match: 3. CDR1 is SGHAT and CDR2 is FQNNGV in the germline V gene. CDR3 size: 13 residues. As DNA, the CDR3 is TGTGCCAGCAGCTTCGGACAGGGGAGTGAAGCTTTCTTT. Translation gives CASSFGQGSEAFF.

The chain couples TRBV28 to TRBJ1-1, with TRBD1 as a possible D gene (5 bases). The V and J ends lost 5 bases and 6 bases respectively, with 7 bases between them. Germline V gives CDR1 MDHEN, CDR2 SYDVKM. This CDR3 spans 11 amino acids. The CDR3 region is CASSRTSEAFF. As DNA, the CDR3 is TGTGCCAGCAGTAGGACATCTGAAGCTTTCTTT.

This clone occurred once. The chain's CDR3 is CASSQVSRGHHTGELFF. The CDR3 region has the DNA TGTGCCAGCAGCCAAGTCTCCAGGGGGCATCACACCGGGGAGCTGTTTTTT. This chain joins TRBV4-2 and TRBJ2-2; 8 nucleotides line up with TRBD1. There are 17 residues in the CDR3. V dropped 1 base and J dropped 3; count of bases not matched to a gene: 7. Germline CDR1 is LGHNA and CDR2 is YNFKEQ.

This chain links TRBV29-1 with TRBJ1-2, with 12 bases fitting TRBD1. Germline V gene data show CDR1 as SQVTM and CDR2 as ANQGSEA. V was pared by 5 bases and J by 12 bases, with 10 bases of the junction left unmatched. The CDR3 length is 13 residues. The CDR3 spells CSVLGTGGFDNTF. CDR3 DNA: TGCAGCGTTTTGGGGACAGGGGGCTTTGACAACACCTTC.